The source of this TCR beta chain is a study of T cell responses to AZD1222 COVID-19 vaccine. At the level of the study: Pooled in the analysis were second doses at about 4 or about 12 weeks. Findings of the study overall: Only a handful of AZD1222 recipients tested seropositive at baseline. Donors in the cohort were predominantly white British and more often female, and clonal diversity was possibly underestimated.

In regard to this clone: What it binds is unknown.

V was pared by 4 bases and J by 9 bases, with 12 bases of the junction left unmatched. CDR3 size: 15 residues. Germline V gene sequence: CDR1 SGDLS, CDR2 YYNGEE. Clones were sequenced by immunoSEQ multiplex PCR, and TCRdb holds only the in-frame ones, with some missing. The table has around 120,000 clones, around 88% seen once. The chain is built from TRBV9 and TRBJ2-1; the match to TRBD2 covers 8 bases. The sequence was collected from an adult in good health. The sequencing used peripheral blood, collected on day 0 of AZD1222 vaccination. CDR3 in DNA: TGTGCCAGCAGCCCGCCGGGACTAGTCTCAAGTGAGCAGTTCTTC. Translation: CASSPPGLVSSEQFF.